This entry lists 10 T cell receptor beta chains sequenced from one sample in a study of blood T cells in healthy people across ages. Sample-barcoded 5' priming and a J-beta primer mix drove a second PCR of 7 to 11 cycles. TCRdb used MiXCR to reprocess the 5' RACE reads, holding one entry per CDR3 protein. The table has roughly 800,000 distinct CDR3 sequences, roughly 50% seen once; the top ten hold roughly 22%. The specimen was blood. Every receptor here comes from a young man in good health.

This CDR3 reads CASSSRVSTDTQYF. The CDR3 DNA follows: TGTGCCAGCAGCAGCAGGGTTTCGACAGATACGCAGTATTTT. The chain uses TRBV11-2 and TRBJ2-3, with a tentative D call TRBD1 (5 bases). Deletions cut 5 bases from V and 3 bases from J, with 12 bases between. CDR3 length equals 14 residues. CDR1 SGHAT and CDR2 FQNNGV come from the germline V gene.

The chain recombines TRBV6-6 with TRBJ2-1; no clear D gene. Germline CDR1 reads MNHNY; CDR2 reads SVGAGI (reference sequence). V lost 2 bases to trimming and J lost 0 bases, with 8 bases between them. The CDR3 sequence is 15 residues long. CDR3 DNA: TGTGCCAGCAGTTACAGGGCCAACTCCTACAATGAGCAGTTCTTC. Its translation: CASSYRANSYNEQFF.

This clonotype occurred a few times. CDR3 nucleotides: TGTGCCAGCAGCTTCGACCCTGGCAGGGACTACGAGCAGTACTTC. Residues: CASSFDPGRDYEQYF. The V gene is TRBV7-9, the J gene TRBJ2-7; D perhaps matches TRBD1 (5 bases). There are 15 residues in the CDR3. V lost 3 bases and J lost 3, with 15 bases in between. CDR1 and CDR2 (germline): SEHNR, FQNEAQ (reference sequence).

CDR3 in DNA: TGTGCCAGCAGCGCAGGACTAGCGGGGGGCCTTTCCTACGAGCAGTACTTC. Translated, it gives CASSAGLAGGLSYEQYF. This sequence joins TRBV7-6 and TRBJ2-7; the match to TRBD2 covers 14 bases. V lost 5 bases to trimming and J lost 1 base; unmatched junction nucleotides: 7. The CDR3 is 17 amino acids. Germline CDR1 SGHVS, CDR2 FNYEAQ.

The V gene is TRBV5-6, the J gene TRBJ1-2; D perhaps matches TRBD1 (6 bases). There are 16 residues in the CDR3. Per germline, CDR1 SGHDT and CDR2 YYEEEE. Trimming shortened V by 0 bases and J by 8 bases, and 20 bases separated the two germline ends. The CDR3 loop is CASSLGYRDISRGYTF. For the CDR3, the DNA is TGTGCCAGCAGCTTGGGTTACCGGGACATCTCCCGCGGCTACACCTTC.

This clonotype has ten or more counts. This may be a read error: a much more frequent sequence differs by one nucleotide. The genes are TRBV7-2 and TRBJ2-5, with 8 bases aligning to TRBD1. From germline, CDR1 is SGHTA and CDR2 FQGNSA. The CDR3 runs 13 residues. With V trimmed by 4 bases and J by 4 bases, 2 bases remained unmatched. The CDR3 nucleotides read TGTGCCAGCAGCTGTACAGGGGGAGAGACCCAGTACTTC. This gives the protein CASSCTGGETQYF.

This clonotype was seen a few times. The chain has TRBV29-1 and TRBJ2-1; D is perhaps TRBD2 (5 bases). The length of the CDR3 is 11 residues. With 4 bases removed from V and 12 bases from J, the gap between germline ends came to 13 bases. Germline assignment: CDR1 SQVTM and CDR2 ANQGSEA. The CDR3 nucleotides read TGCAGCGTTGGGGAAGAGGGCAGGCAGTTCTTC. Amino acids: CSVGEEGRQFF.

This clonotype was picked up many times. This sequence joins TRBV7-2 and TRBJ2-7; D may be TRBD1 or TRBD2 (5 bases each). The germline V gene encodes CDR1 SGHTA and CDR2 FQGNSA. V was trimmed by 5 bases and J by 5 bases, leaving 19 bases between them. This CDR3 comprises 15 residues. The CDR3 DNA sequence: TGTGCCAGCAGCCTAAGGGGACGGTGGATAGACGAGCAGTACTTC. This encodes CASSLRGRWIDEQYF.

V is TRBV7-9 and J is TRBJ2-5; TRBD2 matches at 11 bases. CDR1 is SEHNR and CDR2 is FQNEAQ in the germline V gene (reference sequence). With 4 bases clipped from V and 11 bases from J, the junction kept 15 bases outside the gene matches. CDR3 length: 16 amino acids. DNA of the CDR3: TGTGCCAGCAGCTCTCCTAGCGGGAGGTCCTACAATGAGCAGTACTTC. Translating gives CASSSPSGRSYNEQYF.

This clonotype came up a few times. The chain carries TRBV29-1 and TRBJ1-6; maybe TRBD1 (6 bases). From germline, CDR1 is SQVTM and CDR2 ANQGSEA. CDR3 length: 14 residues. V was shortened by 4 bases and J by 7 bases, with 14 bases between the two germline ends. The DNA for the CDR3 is TGCAGCGTTGCGGTAGGACAGACGAATTCACCCCTCCACTTT. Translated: CSVAVGQTNSPLHF.